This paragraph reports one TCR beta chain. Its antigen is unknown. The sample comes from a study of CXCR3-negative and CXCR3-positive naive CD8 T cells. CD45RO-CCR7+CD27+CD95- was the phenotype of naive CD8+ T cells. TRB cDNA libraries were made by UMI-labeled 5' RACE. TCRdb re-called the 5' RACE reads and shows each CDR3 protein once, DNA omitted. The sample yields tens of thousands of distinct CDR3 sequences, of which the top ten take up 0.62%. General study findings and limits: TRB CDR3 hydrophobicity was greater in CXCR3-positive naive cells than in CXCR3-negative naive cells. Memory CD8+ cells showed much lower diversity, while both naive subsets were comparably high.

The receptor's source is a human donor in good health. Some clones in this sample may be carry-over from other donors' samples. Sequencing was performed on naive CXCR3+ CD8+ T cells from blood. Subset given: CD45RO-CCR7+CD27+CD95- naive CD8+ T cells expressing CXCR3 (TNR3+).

The CDR3 here is CASSLDRGSHQPQHF. This sequence joins TRBV11-2 and TRBJ1-5. The CDR3 consists of 15 residues. Germline V lookup: CDR1 SGHAT, CDR2 FQNNGV.